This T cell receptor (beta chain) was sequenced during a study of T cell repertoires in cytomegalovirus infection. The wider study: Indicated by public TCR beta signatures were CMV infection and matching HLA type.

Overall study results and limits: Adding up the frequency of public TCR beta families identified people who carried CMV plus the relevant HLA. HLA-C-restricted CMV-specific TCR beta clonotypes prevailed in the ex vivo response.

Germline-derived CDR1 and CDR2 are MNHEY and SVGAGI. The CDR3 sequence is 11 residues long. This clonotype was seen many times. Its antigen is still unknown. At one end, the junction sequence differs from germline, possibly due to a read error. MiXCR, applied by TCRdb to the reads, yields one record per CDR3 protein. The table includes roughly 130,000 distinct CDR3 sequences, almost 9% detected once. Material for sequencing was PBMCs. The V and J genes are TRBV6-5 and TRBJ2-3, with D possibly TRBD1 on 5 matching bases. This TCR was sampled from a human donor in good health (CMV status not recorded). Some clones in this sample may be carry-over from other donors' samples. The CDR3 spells CASSRGDTQYF. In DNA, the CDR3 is TGCGCCAGCAGTAGGGGAGATACGCAGTATTTT.